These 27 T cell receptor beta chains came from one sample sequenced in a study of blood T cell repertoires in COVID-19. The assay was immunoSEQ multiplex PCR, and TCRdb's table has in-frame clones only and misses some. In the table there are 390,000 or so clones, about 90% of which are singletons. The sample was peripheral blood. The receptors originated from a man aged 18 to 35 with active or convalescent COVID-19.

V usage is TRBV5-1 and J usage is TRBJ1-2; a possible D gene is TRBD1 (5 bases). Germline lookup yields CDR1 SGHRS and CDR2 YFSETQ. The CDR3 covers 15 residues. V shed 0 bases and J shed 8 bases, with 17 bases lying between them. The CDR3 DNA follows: TGCGCCAGCAGCTTGGCGCAGGGCTACTCGGCAGGCTACACCTTC. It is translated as CASSLAQGYSAGYTF.

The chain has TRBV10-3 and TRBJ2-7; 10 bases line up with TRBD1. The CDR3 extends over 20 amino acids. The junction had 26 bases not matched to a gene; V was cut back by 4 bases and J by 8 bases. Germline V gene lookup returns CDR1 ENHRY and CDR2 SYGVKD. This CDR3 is CAISGPSNPTGGARLLKQYF. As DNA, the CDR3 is TGTGCCATCAGTGGCCCTTCTAATCCGACAGGGGGCGCACGTCTTCTGAAGCAGTACTTC.

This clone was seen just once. Written as DNA, the CDR3 is TGTGCCAGCAGTTACCCCCCCGGGAGGGGGCGTCCTTGGGAGCAGTACTTC. This sequence encodes CASSYPPGRGRPWEQYF. The rearrangement uses TRBV6-2 or TRBV6-3 and TRBJ2-7; possible D gene TRBD2, 8 bases. The CDR3 is 17 amino acids. Trimming took off 2 bases at V and 7 bases at J, with 24 bases between the two ends. Germline CDR1 is MNHEY and CDR2 is SVGEGT.

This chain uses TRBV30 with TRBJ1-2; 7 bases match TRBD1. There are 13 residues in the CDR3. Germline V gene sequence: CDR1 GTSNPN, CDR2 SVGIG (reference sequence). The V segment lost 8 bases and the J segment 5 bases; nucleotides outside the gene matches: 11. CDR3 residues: CAGVKGADYGYTF. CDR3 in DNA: TGTGCCGGCGTGAAGGGGGCGGATTATGGCTACACCTTC.

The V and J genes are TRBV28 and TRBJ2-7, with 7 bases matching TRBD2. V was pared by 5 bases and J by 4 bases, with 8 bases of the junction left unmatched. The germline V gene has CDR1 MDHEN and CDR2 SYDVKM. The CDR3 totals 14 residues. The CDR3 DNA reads TGTGCCAGCAGTACCCCGGCTAGCGGATACGAGCAGTACTTC. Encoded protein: CASSTPASGYEQYF.

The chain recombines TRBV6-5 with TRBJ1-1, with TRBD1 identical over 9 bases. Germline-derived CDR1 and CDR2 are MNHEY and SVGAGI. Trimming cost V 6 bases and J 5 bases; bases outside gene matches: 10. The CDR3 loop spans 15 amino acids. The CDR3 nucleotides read TGTGCCAGCAGAACCACAGGGGGCGGGGGGACTGAAGCTTTCTTT. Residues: CASRTTGGGGTEAFF.

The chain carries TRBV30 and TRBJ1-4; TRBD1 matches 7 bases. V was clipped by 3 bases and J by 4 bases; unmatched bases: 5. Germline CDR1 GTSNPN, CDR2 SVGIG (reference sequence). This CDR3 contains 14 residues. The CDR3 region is CAWRWDSGNEKLFF. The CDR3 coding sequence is TGTGCCTGGAGGTGGGACAGCGGTAATGAAAAACTGTTTTTT.

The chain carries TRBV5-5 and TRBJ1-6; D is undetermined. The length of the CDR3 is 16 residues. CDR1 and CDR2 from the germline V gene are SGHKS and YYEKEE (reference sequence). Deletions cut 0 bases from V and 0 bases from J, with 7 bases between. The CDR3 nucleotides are TGTGCCAGCAGCTTGGCTCGGAGCTCCTATAATTCACCCCTCCACTTT. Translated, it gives CASSLARSSYNSPLHF. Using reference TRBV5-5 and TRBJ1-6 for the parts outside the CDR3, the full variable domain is DAGVTQSPTHLIKTRGQQVTLRCSPISGHKSVSWYQQVLGQGPQFIFQYYEKEERGRGNFPDRFSARQFPNYSSELNVNALLLGDSALYLCASSLARSSYNSPLHFGNGTRLTVT.

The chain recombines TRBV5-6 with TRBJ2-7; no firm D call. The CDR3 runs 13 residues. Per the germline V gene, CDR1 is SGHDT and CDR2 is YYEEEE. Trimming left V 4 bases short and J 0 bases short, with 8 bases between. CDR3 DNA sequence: TGTGCCAGCAGCCTAGTCAGCTCCTACGAGCAGTACTTC. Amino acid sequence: CASSLVSSYEQYF.

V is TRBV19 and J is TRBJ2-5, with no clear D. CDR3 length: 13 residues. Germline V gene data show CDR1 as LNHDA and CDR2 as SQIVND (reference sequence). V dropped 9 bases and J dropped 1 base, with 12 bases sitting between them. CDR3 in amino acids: CASTSTGQETQYF. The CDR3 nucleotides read TGTGCCAGCACGAGTACCGGCCAAGAGACCCAGTACTTC.

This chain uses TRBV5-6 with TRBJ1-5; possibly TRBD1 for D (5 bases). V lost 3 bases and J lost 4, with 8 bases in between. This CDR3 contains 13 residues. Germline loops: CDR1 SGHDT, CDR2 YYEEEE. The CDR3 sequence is CASSSGGNQPQHF. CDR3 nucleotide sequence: TGTGCCAGCAGCTCCGGGGGAAATCAGCCCCAGCATTTT.

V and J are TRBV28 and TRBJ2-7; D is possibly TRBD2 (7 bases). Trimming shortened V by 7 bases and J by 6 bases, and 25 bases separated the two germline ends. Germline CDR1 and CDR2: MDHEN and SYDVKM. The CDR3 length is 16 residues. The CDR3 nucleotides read TGTGCCAGCACCCAAGGGGGGGGACAAAACACCCGCGAGCAGTACTTC. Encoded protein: CASTQGGGQNTREQYF.

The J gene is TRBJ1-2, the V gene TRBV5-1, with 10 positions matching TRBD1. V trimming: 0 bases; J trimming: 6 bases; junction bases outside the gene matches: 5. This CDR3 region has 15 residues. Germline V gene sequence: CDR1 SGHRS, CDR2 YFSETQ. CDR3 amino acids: CASSLDGTGVDGYTF. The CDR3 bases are TGCGCCAGCAGCTTGGATGGGACAGGGGTAGATGGCTACACCTTC.

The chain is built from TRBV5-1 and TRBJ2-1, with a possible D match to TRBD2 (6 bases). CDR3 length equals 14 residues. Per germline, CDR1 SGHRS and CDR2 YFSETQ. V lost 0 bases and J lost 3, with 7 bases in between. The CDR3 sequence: CASSLAGDYNEQFF. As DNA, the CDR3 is TGCGCCAGCAGCTTGGCGGGGGACTACAATGAGCAGTTCTTC. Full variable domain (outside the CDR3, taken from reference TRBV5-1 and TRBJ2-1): KAGVTQTPRYLIKTRGQQVTLSCSPISGHRSVSWYQQTPGQGLQFLFEYFSETQRNKGNFPGRFSGRQFSNSRSEMNVSTLELGDSALYLCASSLAGDYNEQFFGPGTRLTVL.

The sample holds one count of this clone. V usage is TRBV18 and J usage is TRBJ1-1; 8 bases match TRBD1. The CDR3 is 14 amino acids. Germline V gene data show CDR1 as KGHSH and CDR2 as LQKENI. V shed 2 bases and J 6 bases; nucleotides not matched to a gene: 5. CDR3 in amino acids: CASSPWTGRAEAFF. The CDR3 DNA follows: TGTGCCAGCTCACCATGGACAGGGAGGGCTGAAGCTTTCTTT.

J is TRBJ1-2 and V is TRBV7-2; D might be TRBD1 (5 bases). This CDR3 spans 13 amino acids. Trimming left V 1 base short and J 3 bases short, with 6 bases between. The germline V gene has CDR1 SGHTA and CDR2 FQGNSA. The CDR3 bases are TGTGCCAGCAGCTTAGGGGGCGACTATGGCTACACCTTC. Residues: CASSLGGDYGYTF.

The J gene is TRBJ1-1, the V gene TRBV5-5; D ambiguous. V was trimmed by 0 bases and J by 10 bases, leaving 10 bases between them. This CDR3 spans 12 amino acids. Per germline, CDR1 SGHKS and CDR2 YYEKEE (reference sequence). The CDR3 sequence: CASSLEALSAFF. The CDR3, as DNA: TGTGCCAGCAGCTTGGAAGCCCTATCAGCTTTCTTT.

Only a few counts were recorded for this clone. CDR3 DNA: TGTGCCAGCAGCTTTTCAACTAGACTGTACGAGCAGTACTTC. It specifies CASSFSTRLYEQYF. The chain couples TRBV28 to TRBJ2-7; possible D gene TRBD2, 5 bases. The V gene lost 6 bases and the J gene lost 4 bases, with 16 bases spanning the gap. This CDR3 is built from 14 residues. CDR1 is MDHEN, CDR2 SYDVKM, per germline.

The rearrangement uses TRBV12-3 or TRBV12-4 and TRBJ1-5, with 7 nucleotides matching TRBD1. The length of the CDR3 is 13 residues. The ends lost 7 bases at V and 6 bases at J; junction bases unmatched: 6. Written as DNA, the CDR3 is TGTGCCAGCAAGACAGGGTACGGTCAGCCCCAGCATTTT. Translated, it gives CASKTGYGQPQHF.

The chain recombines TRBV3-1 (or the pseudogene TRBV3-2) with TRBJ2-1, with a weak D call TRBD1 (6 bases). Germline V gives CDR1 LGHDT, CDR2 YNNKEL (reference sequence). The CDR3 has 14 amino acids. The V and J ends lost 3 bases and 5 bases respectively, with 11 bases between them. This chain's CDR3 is CASSQSGQHNEQFF. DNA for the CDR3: TGTGCCAGCAGCCAGTCCGGACAGCACAATGAGCAGTTCTTC.

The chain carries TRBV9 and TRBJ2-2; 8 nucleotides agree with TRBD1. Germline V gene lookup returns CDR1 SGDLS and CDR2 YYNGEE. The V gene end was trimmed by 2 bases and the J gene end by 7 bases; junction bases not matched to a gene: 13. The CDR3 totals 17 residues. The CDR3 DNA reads TGTGCCAGCAGCGTTTTTGGGTCAGGGGGCGCGGTCGGGGAGCTGTTTTTT. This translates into CASSVFGSGGAVGELFF.

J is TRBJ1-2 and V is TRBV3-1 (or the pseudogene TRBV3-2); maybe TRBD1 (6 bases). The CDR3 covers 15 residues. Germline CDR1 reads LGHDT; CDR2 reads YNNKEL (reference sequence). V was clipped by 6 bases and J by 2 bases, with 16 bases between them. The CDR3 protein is CASRGWDTENYGYTF. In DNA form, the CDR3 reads TGTGCCAGCAGGGGTTGGGACACCGAGAACTATGGCTACACCTTC.

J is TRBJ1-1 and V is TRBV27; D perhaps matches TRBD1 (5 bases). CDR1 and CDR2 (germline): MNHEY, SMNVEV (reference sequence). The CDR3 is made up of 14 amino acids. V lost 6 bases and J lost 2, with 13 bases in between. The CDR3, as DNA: TGTGCCAGCAGCTTCACGGGGGATAACACTGAAGCTTTCTTT. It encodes CASSFTGDNTEAFF.

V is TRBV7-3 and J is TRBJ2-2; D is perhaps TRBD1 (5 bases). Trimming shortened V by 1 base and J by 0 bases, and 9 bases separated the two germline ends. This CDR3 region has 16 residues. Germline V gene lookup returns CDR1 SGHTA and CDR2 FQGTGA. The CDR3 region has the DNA TGTGCCAGCAGCTTAATGGGGCTTTCGAACACCGGGGAGCTGTTTTTT. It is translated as CASSLMGLSNTGELFF.

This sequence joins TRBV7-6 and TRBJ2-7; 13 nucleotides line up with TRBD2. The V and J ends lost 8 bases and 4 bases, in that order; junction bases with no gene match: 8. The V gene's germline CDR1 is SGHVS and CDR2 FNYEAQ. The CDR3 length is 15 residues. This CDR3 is CASSQTGLAGYEQYF. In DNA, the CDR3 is TGTGCCAGCTCGCAAACGGGACTAGCGGGATACGAGCAGTACTTC.

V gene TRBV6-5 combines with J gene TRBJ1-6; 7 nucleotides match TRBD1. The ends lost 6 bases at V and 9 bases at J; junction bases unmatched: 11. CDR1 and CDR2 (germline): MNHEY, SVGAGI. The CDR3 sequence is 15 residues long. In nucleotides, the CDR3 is TGTGCCAGCAGGGATGACAGGGCCTCAACTTCACCCCTCCACTTT. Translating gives CASRDDRASTSPLHF.

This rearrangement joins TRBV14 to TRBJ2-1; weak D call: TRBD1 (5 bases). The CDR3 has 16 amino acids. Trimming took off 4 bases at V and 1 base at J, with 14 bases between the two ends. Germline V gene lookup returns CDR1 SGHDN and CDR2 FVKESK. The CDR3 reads CASSPPAAGSYNEQFF. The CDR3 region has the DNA TGTGCCAGCAGCCCCCCGGCAGCAGGGTCCTACAATGAGCAGTTCTTC. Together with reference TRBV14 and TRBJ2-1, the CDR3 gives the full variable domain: EAGVTQFPSHSVIEKGQTVTLRCDPISGHDNLYWYRRVMGKEIKFLLHFVKESKQDESGMPNNRFLAERTGGTYSTLKVQPAELEDSGVYFCASSPPAAGSYNEQFFGPGTRLTVL.